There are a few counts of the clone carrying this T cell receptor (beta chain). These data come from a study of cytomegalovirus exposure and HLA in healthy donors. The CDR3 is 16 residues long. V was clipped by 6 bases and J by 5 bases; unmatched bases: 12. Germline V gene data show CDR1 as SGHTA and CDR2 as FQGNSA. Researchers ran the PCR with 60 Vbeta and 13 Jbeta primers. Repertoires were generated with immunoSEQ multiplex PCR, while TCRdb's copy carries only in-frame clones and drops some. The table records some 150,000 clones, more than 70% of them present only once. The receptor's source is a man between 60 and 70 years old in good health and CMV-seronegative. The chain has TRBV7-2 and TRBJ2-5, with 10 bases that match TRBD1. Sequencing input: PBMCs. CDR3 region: CASSHERRQGAETQYF. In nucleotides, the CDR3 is TGTGCCAGCAGTCACGAGCGTCGACAGGGGGCTGAGACCCAGTACTTC.